This T cell receptor beta chain was identified during a study of blood T cell repertoires in COVID-19. Study as a whole: Acute and convalescent COVID-19 samples came from the United States, Italy and Spain.

The V gene lost 2 bases and the J gene lost 2 bases, with 13 bases spanning the gap. The CDR3 is made up of 15 amino acids. Looked up from germline, CDR1 is MDHEN and CDR2 is SYDVKM. Original processing methods: Estimation of nucleated cell counts relied on the amplification of reference gene primers. The assay was immunoSEQ multiplex PCR, and TCRdb's table has in-frame clones only and misses some. V, J and clone size are those of that table, while D and trimming were read from the DNA. The sample contains 170,000 or so clones, about 86% of which appear only once. The source of this sequence is a man over 45 with active or convalescent COVID-19. Sequencing used peripheral blood. The chain joins TRBV28 to TRBJ2-7; possibly TRBD1 for D (6 bases). The chain's CDR3 is CASSLRYRDTYEQYF. For the CDR3, the DNA is TGTGCCAGCAGTTTACGCTACCGGGACACCTACGAGCAGTACTTC.